The rows below give T cell receptor beta chains drawn from one sample of a study of blood T cell repertoires in COVID-19. The protocol was immunoSEQ multiplex PCR, while the TCRdb copy is restricted to in-frame clones and leaves out a portion. The sample includes around 260,000 clones, roughly 87% of them seen just once. Specimen: peripheral blood. These receptor sequences come from a human donor in a cohort sampled during active COVID-19. CDR3s leave out the opening cysteine and the closing phenylalanine or tryptophan. A D gene is named only where the DNA matches it firmly.

CDR3aa: ASSSGLARHNEQF; d_gene: -; j_gene: TRBJ2-1; v_gene: TRBV7-2
CDR3aa: ASSPNFEGEAF; d_gene: -; j_gene: TRBJ1-1; v_gene: TRBV18
CDR3aa: ASRVAGSYEQY; d_gene: TRBD2; j_gene: TRBJ2-7; v_gene: TRBV19
CDR3aa: ASSSSTDTQY; d_gene: -; j_gene: TRBJ2-3; v_gene: TRBV5-1
CDR3aa: ASSVRTGREGYEQY; d_gene: TRBD2; j_gene: TRBJ2-7; v_gene: TRBV7-2
CDR3aa: ASSPPRGPGQTRETQY; d_gene: TRBD1; j_gene: TRBJ2-5; v_gene: TRBV18
CDR3aa: ASSLERTGTTSGNTIY; d_gene: TRBD1; j_gene: TRBJ1-3; v_gene: TRBV11-2
CDR3aa: ASSFRQGLEQY; d_gene: -; j_gene: TRBJ2-7; v_gene: TRBV12-3/TRBV12-4
CDR3aa: ASSRDRFYEQY; d_gene: -; j_gene: TRBJ2-7; v_gene: TRBV19
CDR3aa: ASSQRSSGNTIY; d_gene: -; j_gene: TRBJ1-3; v_gene: TRBV4-1
CDR3aa: ATSTEGQETQY; d_gene: -; j_gene: TRBJ2-5; v_gene: TRBV24-1
CDR3aa: ASRQDRGTDTQY; d_gene: TRBD1; j_gene: TRBJ2-3; v_gene: TRBV6-5
CDR3aa: ASSAWGQENTEAF; d_gene: TRBD1; j_gene: TRBJ1-1; v_gene: TRBV10-1
CDR3aa: ASSLTDIRGGWEQY; d_gene: -; j_gene: TRBJ2-7; v_gene: TRBV5-6
CDR3aa: ASSLAMDYKETQY; d_gene: -; j_gene: TRBJ2-5; v_gene: TRBV7-9
CDR3aa: ASSVTGWGTEAF; d_gene: -; j_gene: TRBJ1-1; v_gene: TRBV11-3
CDR3aa: ASSLAVSDEQY; d_gene: -; j_gene: TRBJ2-7; v_gene: TRBV5-1
CDR3aa: ASSRAGPTNTEAF; d_gene: -; j_gene: TRBJ1-1; v_gene: TRBV18
CDR3aa: ASSPPEGTDYEQY; d_gene: TRBD1; j_gene: TRBJ2-7; v_gene: TRBV28
CDR3aa: ASGSSGYEQY; d_gene: -; j_gene: TRBJ2-7; v_gene: TRBV12-5
CDR3aa: ASRVQGAGTNEKLF; d_gene: TRBD1; j_gene: TRBJ1-4; v_gene: TRBV28
CDR3aa: ASSLAVRDYEQY; d_gene: -; j_gene: TRBJ2-7; v_gene: TRBV11-2
CDR3aa: ASTLPGQGSYEQY; d_gene: TRBD1; j_gene: TRBJ2-7; v_gene: TRBV6-6
CDR3aa: ASSPRTSGGKTQY; d_gene: TRBD2; j_gene: TRBJ2-5; v_gene: TRBV7-8
CDR3aa: SAPLGPGYT; d_gene: -; j_gene: TRBJ1-2; v_gene: TRBV20-1